This TCR beta chain was captured by sequencing in a study of blood T cell repertoires in COVID-19. Sequencing was performed with immunoSEQ multiplex PCR; in TCRdb, only in-frame clones are kept and a portion is missing. Of 210,000 or so clones listed, around nine tenths are singletons. The CDR3 is 15 amino acids. Losses at the gene ends were 5 bases for V and 5 bases for J; bases not matched to a gene: 8. Germline V gene lookup returns CDR1 MDHEN and CDR2 SYDVKM. Sequencing was carried out using peripheral blood. The chain links TRBV28 to TRBJ2-7; 11 bases fit TRBD1. The TCR originated in a woman between 40 and 55 years old who had recovered from COVID-19. The CDR3 region is CASSPWTGGDHEQYF. CDR3 in DNA: TGTGCCAGCAGTCCCTGGACAGGGGGCGACCACGAGCAGTACTTC.